A selection of T cell receptor beta chains follows, all from one sample in a study of chemoradiotherapy in HPV16-positive cancers. TCRdb keeps only in-frame clones here, not all; method: immunoSEQ multiplex PCR. The sample gives some 15,000 clones, approximately 80% of which show up once; 1.3% to 1.5% is in the top ten. This sample was gathered from a patient who underwent chemoradiotherapy. These receptor sequences come from a human donor with HPV-associated anogenital cancer. Each CDR3 is given with its conserved first and last residue. The D gene is left open where the match is weak. Rows may omit the clone size; those that give it use once, few, many or a size class.

TRBV19	-	-	TRBJ2-7	CASSRSPGTGAGTTYEQYF	TGTGCCAGTAGTCGGTCCCCCGGGACAGGAGCCGGGACTACCTACGAGCAGTACTTC
TRBV4-1	-	few	TRBJ2-7	CASSQGATYEQYF	TGCGCCAGCAGCCAGGGGGCCACCTACGAGCAGTACTTC
TRBV5-1	-	-	TRBJ1-1	CASSLGAGAEAFF	TGCGCCAGCAGCTTGGGGGCAGGGGCTGAAGCTTTCTTT
TRBV7-9	-	-	TRBJ1-1	CASSPGSRYTEAFF	TGTGCCAGCAGCCCAGGGTCTAGGTACACTGAAGCTTTCTTT
TRBV19	-	few	TRBJ1-5	CASSPPGGGNQPQHF	TGTGCCAGTAGTCCTCCGGGAGGCGGCAATCAGCCCCAGCATTTT
TRBV20-1	-	-	TRBJ1-1	CSAHDKSAAFF	TGCAGTGCTCACGACAAAAGTGCCGCTTTCTTT
TRBV11-3	-	-	TRBJ2-7	CASSDVTLTEQYF	TGTGCCAGCAGCGATGTTACCCTTACCGAGCAGTACTTC
TRBV7-2	-	-	TRBJ1-2	CASSPSGPSNYGYTF	TGTGCCAGCAGCCCCTCAGGGCCCTCGAACTATGGCTACACCTTC
TRBV7-6	-	-	TRBJ1-1	CASSLRGSSTEAFF	TGTGCCAGCAGCTTACGGGGGTCGAGCACTGAAGCTTTCTTT
TRBV18	TRBD1	-	TRBJ1-5	CASSGQANQPQHF	TGTGCCAGCTCCGGACAGGCCAATCAGCCCCAGCATTTT
TRBV7-2	-	once	TRBJ2-1	CASSLRPGSANEQFF	TGTGCCAGCAGCTTACGGCCGGGGTCCGCCAATGAGCAGTTCTTC
TRBV19	-	-	TRBJ1-1	CASSSFREVLDTEAFF	TGTGCCAGTAGCTCCTTCAGGGAAGTATTAGACACTGAAGCTTTCTTT
TRBV9	TRBD1	once	TRBJ1-3	CASRVRDSSGNTIYF	TGTGCCAGCAGGGTCCGGGACAGCTCTGGAAACACCATATATTTT
TRBV6-5	-	-	TRBJ1-5	CASSPPGQPQHF	TGTGCCAGCAGTCCCCCCGGACAGCCCCAGCATTTT
TRBV11-3	-	once	TRBJ1-2	CASSLAGGRTNYGYTF	TGTGCCAGCAGCCTGGCCGGAGGGCGAACTAACTATGGCTACACCTTC
TRBV21-1	-	-	TRBJ1-5	CASSPAPQHF	TGTGCCAGCAGCCCGGCCCCCCAGCATTTT
TRBV5-6	TRBD1	-	TRBJ2-7	CASSSGTGVGEQYF	TGTGCCAGCAGTTCCGGGACAGGGGTTGGCGAGCAGTACTTC
TRBV7-2	-	-	TRBJ2-7	CASRDAAYEQYF	TGTGCCTCCCGGGACGCCGCCTACGAGCAGTACTTC
TRBV18	-	-	TRBJ1-1	CASSLADLLPGAFF	TGTGCCAGCTCGTTGGCCGACCTCCTCCCGGGAGCTTTCTTT
TRBV5-4	-	-	TRBJ1-1	CASSLPLDSRGGSTEAFF	TGTGCCAGCAGCTTGCCTCTTGACAGTCGGGGGGGTAGTACTGAAGCTTTCTTT
TRBV15	-	-	TRBJ2-1	CATSRDRTVYNEQFF	TGTGCCACCAGCAGAGACCGGACAGTATACAATGAGCAGTTCTTC
TRBV6-5	-	-	TRBJ2-5	CASSSSDSPKETQYF	TGTGCCAGCAGTTCTTCTGACAGCCCCAAAGAGACCCAGTACTTC
TRBV18	-	-	TRBJ1-6	CASSAADGGGSPLHF	TGTGCCAGCTCAGCTGCGGATGGGGGAGGTTCACCCCTCCACTTT
TRBV11-2	-	-	TRBJ1-2	CASSLDYSGRIYGYTF	TGTGCCAGCAGCTTAGATTACTCGGGTCGGATATATGGCTACACCTTC
TRBV19	-	-	TRBJ1-1	CASTFGKVTEAFF	TGTGCCAGCACATTTGGGAAGGTTACTGAAGCTTTCTTT
TRBV7-8	-	few	TRBJ1-2	CASSRQSEYNYGYTF	TGTGCCAGCAGCAGACAGTCAGAGTATAACTATGGCTACACCTTC
TRBV2	-	-	TRBJ1-5	CASVFSSNQPQHF	TGTGCCAGCGTTTTTTCCAGCAATCAGCCCCAGCATTTT
TRBV4-1	TRBD2	-	TRBJ2-1	CASSQVVAGGLLDYNEQFF	TGCGCCAGCAGCCAAGTGGTAGCGGGGGGGCTCTTGGACTACAATGAGCAGTTCTTC
TRBV4-1	TRBD1	-	TRBJ1-4	CASSRPGQGQEEKLFF	TGCGCCAGCAGCCGACCCGGACAGGGGCAGGAGGAAAAACTGTTTTTT
TRBV6-1	TRBD1	-	TRBJ1-1	CASGRQGRHEAFF	TGTGCCAGCGGGAGACAGGGAAGGCATGAAGCTTTCTTT
TRBV15	-	few	TRBJ2-6	CATSEGSLSGANVLTF	TGTGCCACCAGCGAGGGATCCCTCTCTGGGGCCAACGTCCTGACTTTC
TRBV19	-	-	TRBJ1-1	CASSSHQGNTEAFF	TGTGCCAGTAGTAGCCACCAGGGGAACACTGAAGCTTTCTTT
TRBV18	-	few	TRBJ1-5	CASSPPGDYNQPQHF	TGTGCCAGCTCACCACCAGGAGACTACAATCAGCCCCAGCATTTT
TRBV11-2	-	-	TRBJ1-1	CASSLKGGGRGTEAFF	TGTGCCAGCAGCTTAAAGGGGGGCGGAAGAGGCACTGAAGCTTTCTTT
TRBV7-9	-	-	TRBJ1-4	CASSLASGAGKLFF	TGTGCCAGCAGCTTAGCATCAGGGGCGGGAAAACTGTTTTTT
TRBV7-2	TRBD2	-	TRBJ2-1	CASSPQAGVTYNEQFF	TGTGCCAGCAGCCCACAAGCGGGGGTCACCTACAATGAGCAGTTCTTC
TRBV25-1	TRBD1	-	TRBJ1-1	CASSEFGTGGITEAFF	TGTGCCAGCAGTGAATTCGGGACAGGAGGGATCACTGAAGCTTTCTTT
TRBV11-2	TRBD2	-	TRBJ2-3	CASSLLIAGGTDTQYF	TGTGCCAGCAGCCTTCTCATAGCGGGGGGGACAGATACGCAGTATTTT
TRBV9	TRBD1	-	TRBJ1-6	CASNTGGRGDSPLHF	TGTGCCAGCAACACAGGGGGTCGGGGAGATTCACCCCTCCACTTT
TRBV10-3	TRBD1	-	TRBJ2-7	CAISGAGTGNSPAYEQYF	TGTGCCATCAGCGGTGCCGGGACAGGGAACTCGCCGGCCTACGAGCAGTACTTC
TRBV5-4	TRBD1	-	TRBJ1-1	CASSLNRQGWTEAFF	TGTGCCAGCAGCTTAAACCGACAGGGGTGGACTGAAGCTTTCTTT
TRBV11-2	TRBD1	-	TRBJ1-4	CASSLGQGAEKLFF	TGTGCCAGCAGCTTAGGACAGGGGGCTGAAAAACTGTTTTTT